This T cell receptor (beta chain) came from a study of beta chain features in type 1 diabetes. A note on this clone: Its antigen is not identified.

Via CD45RO/CCR7/CD25/CD127/CD95/CD27, cells of the CD4+ naive, central memory, regulatory and stem cell-like memory subsets were sorted. V lost 0 bases and J 0 bases, leaving 9 bases between the germline ends. CDR1 is SGHRS, CDR2 YFSETQ, per germline. This CDR3 has 16 residues. Regarding the study as a whole: TCRB CDR3s were moderately but significantly shorter in Type 1 diabetes patients in all four CD4+ subsets. The question of HLA type influencing TCRB rearrangement was one that remained unresolved here. Using cDNA template may skew counts toward highly expressing activated cells.

The authors reverse transcribed all of the isolated RNA, so sequencing captured expressed TCRB transcripts. Clones were sequenced by immunoSEQ multiplex PCR, and TCRdb holds only the in-frame ones, with some missing. In the table there are hundreds of thousands of clones, around 15% of which are singletons. The chain combines TRBV5-1 with TRBJ2-2; D gene ambiguous. Sequencing input: naive CD4+ T cells from blood. This receptor was taken from a man in his late teens or twenties with type 1 diabetes. The DNA for the CDR3 is TGCGCCAGCAGCTTGGATGGGGTTGCGAACACCGGGGAGCTGTTTTTT. It is translated as CASSLDGVANTGELFF.